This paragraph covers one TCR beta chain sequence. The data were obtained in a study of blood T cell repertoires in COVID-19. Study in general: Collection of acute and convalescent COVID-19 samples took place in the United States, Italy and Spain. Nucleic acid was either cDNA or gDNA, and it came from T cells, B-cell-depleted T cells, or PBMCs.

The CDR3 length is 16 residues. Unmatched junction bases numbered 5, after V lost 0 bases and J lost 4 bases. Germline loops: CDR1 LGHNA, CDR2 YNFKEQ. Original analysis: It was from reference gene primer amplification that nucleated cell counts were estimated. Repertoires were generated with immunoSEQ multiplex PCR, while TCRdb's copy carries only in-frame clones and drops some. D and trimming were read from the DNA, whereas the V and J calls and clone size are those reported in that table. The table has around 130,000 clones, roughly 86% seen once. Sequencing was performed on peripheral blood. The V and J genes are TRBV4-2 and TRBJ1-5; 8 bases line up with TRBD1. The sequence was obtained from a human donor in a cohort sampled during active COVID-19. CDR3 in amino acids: CASSQDRDRFNQPQHF. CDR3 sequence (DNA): TGTGCCAGCAGCCAAGATAGGGACAGGTTTAATCAGCCCCAGCATTTT.